The 20 T cell receptor beta chains listed next were all sequenced from one sample in a study of T cell responses to AZD1222 COVID-19 vaccine. TCRdb keeps only in-frame clones here, not all; method: immunoSEQ multiplex PCR. The table shows some 150,000 clones, with 90% to 95% occurring only once. The sequencing here drew on peripheral blood, taken 28 days after the second AZD1222 dose. These receptor sequences come from an adult who received the AZD1222 COVID-19 vaccine.

This chain joins TRBV6-1 and TRBJ2-6; D unclear. V lost 4 bases and J lost 4, with 14 bases in between. Germline CDR1 is MNHNS and CDR2 is SASEGT. The CDR3 is 16 residues long. DNA of the CDR3: TGTGCCAGCAGTGGGGCCGAAGAAGCCGGGGCCAACGTCCTGACTTTC. Protein: CASSGAEEAGANVLTF.

The chain employs TRBV15 and TRBJ1-4; 9 nucleotides line up with TRBD1. The length of the CDR3 is 15 residues. Trimming removed 7 bases from V and 0 bases from J; junction bases left unmatched: 3. Germline V lookup: CDR1 LNHNV, CDR2 YYDKDF (reference sequence). As DNA, the CDR3 is TGTGCCACCAAGGGGACAGGGCCAACTAATGAAAAACTGTTTTTT. This translates into CATKGTGPTNEKLFF. Filled out from reference TRBV15 and TRBJ1-4, the complete variable domain reads DAMVIQNPRYQVTQFGKPVTLSCSQTLNHNVMYWYQQKSSQAPKLLFHYYDKDFNNEADTPDNFQSRRPNTSFCFLDIRSPGLGDTAMYLCATKGTGPTNEKLFFGSGTQLSVL.

V gene TRBV2 combines with J gene TRBJ1-6; D call uncertain. Germline CDR1 is SNHLY and CDR2 is FYNNEI. The CDR3 extends over 11 amino acids. The germline V and J ends were trimmed by 6 bases and 10 bases, with 7 bases remaining between them. The CDR3 protein is CASSGMSPLHF. The DNA of the CDR3 is TGTGCCAGCAGCGGGATGTCACCCCTCCACTTT.

Comment on this clone: The junction and the germline gene differ at one end; a read error may be behind it. V gene TRBV7-7 combines with J gene TRBJ1-2; possible D gene TRBD1, 6 bases. This CDR3 has 15 amino acids. Germline CDR1 reads SSHAT; CDR2 reads FNYEAQ (reference sequence). The CDR3 DNA sequence: TGTGCTAGCAGCCGAGGGGGTTGGCGCTGGCTTGGCTACACCTTC. Translating it yields CASSRGGWRWLGYTF.

J is TRBJ1-4 and V is TRBV25-1; D is unresolved. Trimming cost V 1 base and J 7 bases, with 10 bases left between them. The germline CDR1 and CDR2 sequences are MGHDK and SYGVNS. This CDR3 has 14 residues. CDR3 sequence reads: CASSESLWREKLFF. CDR3 DNA sequence: TGTGCCAGCAGTGAATCCCTCTGGCGTGAAAAACTGTTTTTT.

CDR3 DNA: TGCGCCAGCAGCTTGATTGCGGACTCCTCAGATACGCAGTATTTT. Its translation is CASSLIADSSDTQYF. The chain combines TRBV5-1 with TRBJ2-3, with a weak D call TRBD2 (5 bases). With 1 base removed from V and 4 bases from J, the gap between germline ends came to 13 bases. CDR3 length: 15 amino acids. CDR1 is SGHRS, CDR2 YFSETQ, per germline.

The chain combines TRBV7-8 with TRBJ1-2; D is possibly TRBD1 (5 bases). The CDR3 covers 16 residues. Germline values: CDR1 SGHVS, CDR2 FQNEAQ. Trimming pared 5 bases from V and 7 bases from J, leaving 23 bases between. The chain's CDR3 is CASSNTPVGRGPGYTF. The CDR3 DNA is TGTGCCAGCAGCAATACCCCCGTGGGGCGCGGACCTGGCTACACCTTC.

This chain connects TRBV6-5 to TRBJ1-2, with 7 positions matching TRBD1. Germline V CDR1 and CDR2: MNHEY, SVGAGI. V was clipped by 6 bases and J by 2 bases; unmatched bases: 3. The CDR3 sequence is 13 residues long. The CDR3 loop is CASRAGQNYGYTF. The CDR3 DNA reads TGTGCCAGCAGAGCGGGACAGAACTATGGCTACACCTTC.

The chain uses TRBV28 and TRBJ2-7; D not resolved. This CDR3 contains 11 residues. Germline assignment: CDR1 MDHEN and CDR2 SYDVKM. The germline V and J ends were trimmed by 3 bases and 13 bases, with 13 bases remaining between them. This CDR3 reads CASSFLERTYF. The CDR3 region has the DNA TGTGCCAGCAGTTTCTTGGAGCGAACATACTTC.

V gene TRBV19 combines with J gene TRBJ2-2; no clear D gene. Germline-derived CDR1 and CDR2 are LNHDA and SQIVND (reference sequence). The CDR3 runs 14 residues. V was trimmed by 5 bases and J by 6 bases, leaving 13 bases between them. CDR3 residues: CASSHFKVAGELFF. Written as DNA, the CDR3 is TGTGCCAGTAGTCACTTTAAGGTTGCCGGGGAGCTGTTTTTT.

In the case of this clone: A read error may produce the germline difference seen at one junction end. This CDR3 is also generated by other DNA sequences in the sample. J is TRBJ2-7 and V is TRBV15, with 7 positions matching TRBD1. This CDR3 comprises 16 residues. Germline V gene data show CDR1 as LNHNV and CDR2 as YYDKDF (reference sequence). The chain's CDR3 is CATSREKGARSYEQYF. CDR3 nucleotide sequence: TGTGCTACCAGCAGGGAGAAGGGGGCGAGATCCTACGAGCAGTACTTC.

The genes are TRBV27 and TRBJ1-4; D is possibly TRBD1 (5 bases). Trimming removed 6 bases from V and 0 bases from J, with 20 bases in between. The CDR3 runs to 18 residues. Per germline, CDR1 MNHEY and CDR2 SMNVEV (reference sequence). CDR3 nucleotide sequence: TGTGCCAGCAGGCCTAAACCAGGGTGGAGCCCAACTAATGAAAAACTGTTTTTT. Its protein is CASRPKPGWSPTNEKLFF. Based on the CDR3 plus reference TRBV27 and TRBJ1-4, the full variable domain is EAQVTQNPRYLITVTGKKLTVTCSQNMNHEYMSWYRQDPGLGLRQIYYSMNVEVTDKGDVPEGYKVSRKEKRNFPLILESPSPNQTSLYFCASRPKPGWSPTNEKLFFGSGTQLSVL.

A word on this clone: Its ends do not fully match the called genes, so a read error is possible. This chain joins TRBV3-1 (or the pseudogene TRBV3-2) and TRBJ1-2; 12 bases line up with TRBD1. Per germline, CDR1 LGHDT and CDR2 YNNKEL (reference sequence). The CDR3 spans 12 residues. The chain's CDR3 is CASSHRDRGLSF. The DNA of the CDR3 is TGTGCCAGCAGCCATCGGGACAGGGGGCTCTCCTTC.

As DNA, the CDR3 is TGTGCCAGCAGCTTGACTGGGGCCACAGGCACAGATACGCAGTATTTT. It codes for CASSLTGATGTDTQYF. This chain uses TRBV5-6 with TRBJ2-3, with TRBD1 as a possible D gene (5 bases). Germline values: CDR1 SGHDT, CDR2 YYEEEE. V dropped 1 base and J dropped 1 base, with 13 bases sitting between them. CDR3 length: 16 residues.

The rearrangement joins TRBV5-6 to TRBJ1-2; D is ambiguous. This CDR3 region has 13 residues. CDR1 is SGHDT, CDR2 YYEEEE, per germline. V was cut by 0 bases and J by 4 bases, with 7 bases left in between. In DNA, the CDR3 is TGTGCCAGCAGCTTGGATCGGACCTATGGCTACACCTTC. Amino acid sequence: CASSLDRTYGYTF.

The rearrangement links TRBV3-1 (or the pseudogene TRBV3-2) to TRBJ2-3; the D is unclear. The CDR3 length is 13 residues. V dropped 4 bases and J dropped 2 bases, with 7 bases sitting between them. CDR1 is LGHDT, CDR2 YNNKEL, per germline (reference sequence). In DNA, the CDR3 is TGTGCCAGCAGCCCCGGTTACACAGATACGCAGTATTTT. It yields the protein CASSPGYTDTQYF.

V gene TRBV18 combines with J gene TRBJ2-1; 14 bases are a match to TRBD2. The CDR3 runs 18 residues. Germline values: CDR1 KGHSH, CDR2 LQKENI. V lost 0 bases, J lost 7 bases, and 8 bases stayed unmatched. CDR3 sequence: CASSPPVGLAGVSNEQFF. Here the CDR3 DNA reads TGTGCCAGCTCACCACCGGTGGGACTAGCGGGAGTGAGTAATGAGCAGTTCTTC.

This clone occurred once. Additional DNA sequences in this sample encode the identical CDR3. The rearrangement links TRBV7-2 to TRBJ2-3, with 9 bases lining up with TRBD2. The germline CDR1 and CDR2 sequences are SGHTA and FQGNSA. There are 14 residues in the CDR3. V lost 3 bases, J lost 6 bases, and 4 bases stayed unmatched. The CDR3 sequence is CASSLAGGTDTQYF. CDR3 sequence (DNA): TGTGCCAGCAGCTTGGCGGGGGGGACGGATACGCAGTATTTT.

The rearrangement joins TRBV6-5 to TRBJ1-6; D may be TRBD1 (5 bases). In germline, CDR1 is MNHEY, CDR2 SVGAGI. The CDR3 runs to 14 residues. V shed 4 bases and J shed 5 bases, with 9 bases lying between them. CDR3 residues: CASSWGTDNSPLHF. DNA of the CDR3: TGTGCCAGCAGTTGGGGGACGGATAATTCACCCCTCCACTTT.

The gene calls are TRBV6-2 or TRBV6-3 and TRBJ1-5; D might be TRBD1 (6 bases). V shed 4 bases and J shed 0 bases, with 13 bases lying between them. CDR3 length equals 16 residues. CDR1 and CDR2 (germline): MNHEY, SVGEGT. In DNA, the CDR3 is TGTGCCAGCAGTTCTAACAGGGAAAGTAGCAATCAGCCCCAGCATTTT. As protein: CASSSNRESSNQPQHF.